The T cell receptor beta chain under discussion was sequenced for a study of neurological immune-mediated disorders. The CDR3 contains 16 residues. Germline values: CDR1 MGHRA, CDR2 YSYEKL. Trimming took 1 base from V and 3 from J; bases not matched to a gene: 4. Over 180 million TCR-beta sequences (from 15-18 subjects) were yielded by each sequencing run. A single record per CDR3 protein comes from TCRdb applying MiXCR to the 5' RACE reads. This sample has 45,000 to 50,000 distinct CDR3 sequences; 4.5% occur once, and the top ten carry around 5%. Study-level results: The multiple sclerosis repertoire cluster had no association with any clinical or MRI feature.

This clonotype came up many times. Its antigen is not known. This clonotype was obtained from a woman aged 60-75 years with multiple sclerosis. Sequencing was done on a sample of PBMCs. The J gene is TRBJ2-1, the V gene TRBV4-1; 9 nucleotides align to TRBD1. CDR3 sequence: CASSQGGQGHYNEQFF. CDR3 bases: TGCGCCAGCAGCCAAGGGGGACAGGGTCACTACAATGAGCAGTTCTTC.